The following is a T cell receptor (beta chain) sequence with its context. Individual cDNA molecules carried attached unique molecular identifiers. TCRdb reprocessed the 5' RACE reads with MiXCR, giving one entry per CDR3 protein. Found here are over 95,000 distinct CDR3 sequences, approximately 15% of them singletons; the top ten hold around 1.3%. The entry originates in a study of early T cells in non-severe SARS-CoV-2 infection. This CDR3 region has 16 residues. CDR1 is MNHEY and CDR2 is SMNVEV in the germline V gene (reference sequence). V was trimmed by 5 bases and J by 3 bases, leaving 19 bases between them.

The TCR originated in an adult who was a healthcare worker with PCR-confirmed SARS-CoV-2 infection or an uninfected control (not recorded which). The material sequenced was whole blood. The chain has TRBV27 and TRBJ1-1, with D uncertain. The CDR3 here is CASSPFSFGGYTEAFF. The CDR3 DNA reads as TGTGCCAGCAGTCCCTTTTCTTTCGGCGGGTACACTGAAGCTTTCTTT.